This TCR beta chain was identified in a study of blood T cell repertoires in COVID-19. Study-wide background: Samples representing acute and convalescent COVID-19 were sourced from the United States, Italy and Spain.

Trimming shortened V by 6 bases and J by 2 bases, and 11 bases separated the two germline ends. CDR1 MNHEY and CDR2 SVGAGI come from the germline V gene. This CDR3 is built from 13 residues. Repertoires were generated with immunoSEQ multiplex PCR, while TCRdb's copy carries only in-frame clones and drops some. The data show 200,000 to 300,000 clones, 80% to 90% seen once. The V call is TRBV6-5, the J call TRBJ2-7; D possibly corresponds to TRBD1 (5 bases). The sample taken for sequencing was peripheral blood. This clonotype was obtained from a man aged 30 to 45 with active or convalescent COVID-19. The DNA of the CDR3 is TGTGCCAGCAGCTACCAGGGTACCTACGAGCAGTACTTC. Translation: CASSYQGTYEQYF.